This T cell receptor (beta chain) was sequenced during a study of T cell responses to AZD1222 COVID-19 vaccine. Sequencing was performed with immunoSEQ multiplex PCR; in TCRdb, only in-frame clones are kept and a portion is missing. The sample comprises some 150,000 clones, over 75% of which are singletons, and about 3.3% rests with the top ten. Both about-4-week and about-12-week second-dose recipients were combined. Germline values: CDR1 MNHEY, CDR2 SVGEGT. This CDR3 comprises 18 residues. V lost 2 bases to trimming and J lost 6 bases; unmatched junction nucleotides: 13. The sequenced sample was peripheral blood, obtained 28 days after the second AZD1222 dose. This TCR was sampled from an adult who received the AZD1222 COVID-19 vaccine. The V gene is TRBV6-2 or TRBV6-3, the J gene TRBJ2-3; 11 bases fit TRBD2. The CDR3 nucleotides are TGTGCCAGCAGTTACCCCCGACTAGCGGGAAACGTTCGGGATACGCAGTATTTT. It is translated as CASSYPRLAGNVRDTQYF.